The following is a T cell receptor beta chain sequence with its context. This sample is drawn from a study of blood T cell repertoires in COVID-19. Across the whole study: Specimens from acute and convalescent COVID-19 originated in the United States, Italy and Spain. T cells, B-cell-depleted T cells, or PBMCs supplied cDNA or gDNA.

Original processing methods: By means of reference gene primer amplification, nucleated cell counts were estimated. Sequencing used immunoSEQ multiplex PCR; TCRdb keeps in-frame clones, though not all of them. For V, J and clone size, that table is used; D and trimming come from the DNA. The data show 300,000 or so clones, 83% seen once. This CDR3 has 16 residues. With 7 bases clipped from V and 1 base from J, the junction kept 11 bases outside the gene matches. The V gene's germline CDR1 is ENHRY and CDR2 SYGVKD. The origin of this receptor is a woman between 45 and 60 years old with acute or convalescent COVID-19. This chain uses TRBV10-3 with TRBJ1-1; 8 nucleotides line up with TRBD1. The sample taken for sequencing was peripheral blood. The CDR3 coding sequence is TGTGCCATCAATAACAAACAGGGGGGCGGGAACACTGAAGCTTTCTTT. It codes for CAINNKQGGGNTEAFF.